These T cell receptor beta chains were read from a single sample in a study of blood T cells in healthy people across ages. TCRdb re-called the 5' RACE reads through MiXCR, storing one row per CDR3 protein. Among just under 900,000 distinct CDR3 sequences, under 30% were seen once, and the ten largest hold 15% to 20%. The sample consisted of blood. The source is a woman older than 75 in good health. Each CDR3 is given without its conserved first and last residue. Clone size is stated in some rows and not others, as once, few, many or a class when expanded.

cdr3_aa: ASMSGQGADGYT; clone_size: .; j_call: TRBJ1-2; v_call: TRBV6-1
cdr3_aa: SASIAGGRGSEQF; clone_size: many; j_call: TRBJ2-1; v_call: TRBV20-1
cdr3_aa: AGRQGRYEQY; clone_size: few; j_call: .; v_call: TRBV10-1
cdr3_aa: ASNRTRGQGINYGYT; clone_size: many; j_call: TRBJ1-2; v_call: TRBV21-1
cdr3_aa: ASSSPGTGEDGYT; clone_size: .; j_call: TRBJ1-2; v_call: TRBV5-6
cdr3_aa: ASSPRLGGDTEAF; clone_size: .; j_call: TRBJ1-1; v_call: TRBV18
cdr3_aa: ASSGQVNEKLF; clone_size: many; j_call: TRBJ1-4; v_call: TRBV10-2
cdr3_aa: ASSLFSGGGRHTQY; clone_size: .; j_call: TRBJ2-3; v_call: TRBV12-3/TRBV12-4
cdr3_aa: ASSLSSLAGGPMQY; clone_size: many; j_call: TRBJ2-3; v_call: TRBV27
cdr3_aa: SVPGLAADTQY; clone_size: many; j_call: TRBJ2-3; v_call: TRBV20-1
cdr3_aa: ASSRGTASSYEQY; clone_size: .; j_call: TRBJ2-7; v_call: TRBV11-2
cdr3_aa: ASSQKGTGELF; clone_size: .; j_call: TRBJ2-2; v_call: TRBV3-1
cdr3_aa: ASSPEYSGRETQY; clone_size: .; j_call: .; v_call: TRBV7-8
cdr3_aa: ASSSDRMGEQY; clone_size: .; j_call: TRBJ2-7; v_call: TRBV7-3
cdr3_aa: ASSQGGAQAF; clone_size: few; j_call: TRBJ1-1; v_call: TRBV12-3/TRBV12-4
cdr3_aa: SARPTGGNGQY; clone_size: many; j_call: TRBJ2-7; v_call: TRBV20-1
cdr3_aa: ATRERETQY; clone_size: .; j_call: TRBJ2-5; v_call: TRBV15
cdr3_aa: SARVPIQETQY; clone_size: many; j_call: TRBJ2-5; v_call: TRBV20-1
cdr3_aa: ASSYDGGPNSPLH; clone_size: many; j_call: TRBJ1-6; v_call: TRBV6-6
cdr3_aa: ASTRGGRETQY; clone_size: many; j_call: TRBJ2-5; v_call: TRBV28
cdr3_aa: ATSREGQEKLF; clone_size: many; j_call: TRBJ1-4; v_call: TRBV15
cdr3_aa: ASKRDRACYGYT; clone_size: .; j_call: TRBJ1-2; v_call: TRBV19